Listed here is a single T cell receptor (beta chain). Clones were read by immunoSEQ multiplex PCR, and TCRdb kept only the in-frame ones, dropping some. The top ten hold 2.5% to 3% of the sample, which has 450,000 to 550,000 clones, roughly nine tenths seen once. The CDR3 is 15 residues long. Trimming removed 0 bases from V and 0 bases from J; junction bases left unmatched: 0. Germline CDR1 is KGHDR and CDR2 is SFDVKD. Regarding treatment: around 19 received Ad26.COV2.S at low or high dose, single or two shots; about 5 received placebo; per-sample allocation not given. Collection of the samples took place on day 63 after the first injection of vaccine or placebo. This sample stems from a study of Ad26.COV2.S vaccination and SARS-CoV-2 variants. Across the whole study: Donor was assigned to the Ad26.COV2.S arm of trial COV1001.

The specimen comprised peripheral blood, sampled in a trial of Ad26.COV2.S vaccine versus placebo. This TCR was sampled from a person between 18 and 60 years old who received the Ad26.COV2.S COVID-19 vaccine or a placebo. The V gene is TRBV24-1, the J gene TRBJ2-5, with TRBD2 matching 7 bases. As DNA, the CDR3 is TGTGCCACCAGTGATTTGCGGGGGGACCAAGAGACCCAGTACTTC. Translation: CATSDLRGDQETQYF.